The T cell receptor (beta chain) described here comes from a study of OX40 agonist ivuxolimab in advanced cancers. About the study: With ivuxolimab, an agonistic anti-OX40 (CD134) antibody, patients were treated. Cohort: approximately 79% men, mean age 60, aged about 20 to 79. Findings of the study overall: At 0.1 to 3.0 mg/kg, clonal expansion of CD4+ and CD8+ blood T cells had occurred by week 6.

Method: immunoSEQ multiplex PCR; TCRdb's copy keeps in-frame clones and lacks some. The sample records tens of thousands of clones, 65% to 90% being singletons. Comments on this clone: As yet, its antigen is unknown.

V lost 2 bases, J lost 5 bases, and 16 bases lay in between. Germline lookup yields CDR1 SGHDT and CDR2 YYEEEE. The CDR3 loop spans 15 amino acids. The chain recombines TRBV5-6 with TRBJ1-2; possibly TRBD1 for D (5 bases). The sample consisted of CD4+ or CD8+ T cells sorted from blood, taken in a trial of the OX40 agonist ivuxolimab. The TCR comes from an adult with an advanced solid tumor such as melanoma, head and neck, liver or kidney cancer. CDR3 residues: CASSFGHGTVYGYTF. CDR3 nucleotide sequence: TGTGCCAGCAGCTTTGGTCATGGGACGGTGTATGGCTACACCTTC.